Given below is one TCR beta chain in context. The sample belongs to a study of T cell responses to AZD1222 COVID-19 vaccine. The CDR3 sequence is 13 residues long. Germline CDR1 is MDHEN and CDR2 is SYDVKM. V was pared by 4 bases and J by 5 bases, with 5 bases of the junction left unmatched. Method: immunoSEQ multiplex PCR; TCRdb's copy keeps in-frame clones and lacks some. The sample has around 100,000 clones, approximately 86% seen once. The chain has TRBV28 and TRBJ2-7; 7 bases agree with TRBD2. This TCR was recovered from an adult who received the MenACWY meningococcal vaccine as a control. The sample here was peripheral blood, taken 28 days after the second dose of the MenACWY control vaccine. The CDR3 reads CASSSMGGDEQYF. The CDR3 DNA reads as TGTGCCAGCAGTTCCATGGGGGGGGACGAGCAGTACTTC.